This paragraph covers one T cell receptor (beta chain) sequence. Using immunoSEQ multiplex PCR, the repertoire was profiled, and TCRdb retains in-frame clones only, with some absent. Of about 59,000 clones detected, approximately 94% appear once; the ten largest clones hold 2% to 3%. This CDR3 spans 14 amino acids. The germline gives CDR1 LNHDA, CDR2 SQIVND (reference sequence). Trimming left V 6 bases short and J 0 bases short, with 9 bases between. These data come from a study of T cell changes during pregnancy in multiple sclerosis. This receptor was identified in a female donor with multiple sclerosis, enrolled in a pregnancy study. The sample here was CD8+ T cells from peripheral blood mononuclear cells, taken after pregnancy. The chain carries TRBV19 and TRBJ1-5, with D perhaps matching TRBD1 (6 bases). CDR3 protein: CASRTGYSNQPQHF. As DNA, the CDR3 is TGTGCCAGTAGGACAGGCTATAGCAATCAGCCCCAGCATTTT.